The 25 T cell receptor beta chains reported below all come from one sample, sequenced in a study of cytomegalovirus exposure and HLA in healthy donors. Primers included in the PCR were 60 Vbeta and 13 Jbeta primers. Clones were read by immunoSEQ multiplex PCR, and TCRdb kept only the in-frame ones, dropping some. The sample records approximately 150,000 clones, approximately 84% being singletons. The sequenced sample was PBMCs. These receptors all come from a woman aged 40 to 50 in good health and CMV-seropositive.

This chain links TRBV15 with TRBJ1-5, with D possibly TRBD1 on 6 matching bases. The V gene's germline CDR1 is LNHNV and CDR2 YYDKDF (reference sequence). Trimming removed 3 bases from V and 3 bases from J, with 12 bases in between. This CDR3 spans 15 amino acids. CDR3 in amino acids: CATSREDRANQPQHF. CDR3 coding DNA: TGTGCCACCAGCAGGGAGGACAGAGCCAATCAGCCCCAGCATTTT.

This sequence joins TRBV6-5 and TRBJ1-1, with 8 nucleotides matching TRBD1. The junction had 10 bases not matched to a gene; V was cut back by 5 bases and J by 5 bases. The CDR3 sequence is 15 residues long. Germline-derived CDR1 and CDR2 are MNHEY and SVGAGI. CDR3 in DNA: TGTGCCAGCAGTACCCGGACAGGGTTTAGGACTGAAGCTTTCTTT. It codes for CASSTRTGFRTEAFF.

V usage is TRBV28 and J usage is TRBJ2-7, with D possibly TRBD1 on 6 matching bases. The CDR3 extends over 14 amino acids. Germline V gene data show CDR1 as MDHEN and CDR2 as SYDVKM. V was shortened by 4 bases and J by 3 bases, with 13 bases between the two germline ends. In DNA, the CDR3 is TGTGCCAGCAGTTCCCTGGACAGATACTACGAGCAGTACTTC. As protein: CASSSLDRYYEQYF.

V usage is TRBV7-9 and J usage is TRBJ1-3; D may be TRBD1 (5 bases). This CDR3 is built from 17 residues. Germline V gene data show CDR1 as SEHNR and CDR2 as FQNEAQ (reference sequence). V lost 4 bases, J lost 3 bases, and 19 bases lay in between. CDR3 protein: CASSSGGDPGYGNTIYF. In nucleotides, the CDR3 is TGTGCCAGCAGCTCCGGGGGGGACCCGGGTTATGGAAACACCATATATTTT.

Remarks on this clone: The junction shows a germline mismatch at one end, possibly a read error. This chain connects TRBV7-9 to TRBJ1-4, with D possibly being TRBD1 (5 bases). The CDR3 loop spans 14 amino acids. CDR1 and CDR2 (germline): SEHNR, FQNEAQ (reference sequence). CDR3 region: CAGSLSTDYEKLFF. Written as DNA, the CDR3 is TGTGCCGGCAGCTTGTCGACAGATTATGAAAAACTGTTTTTT.

The chain links TRBV5-6 to TRBJ1-1; D gene unclear. Germline lookup yields CDR1 SGHDT and CDR2 YYEEEE. V was pared by 3 bases and J by 1 base, with 7 bases between. The CDR3 runs 13 residues. The CDR3 DNA sequence: TGTGCCAGCAGCTCGACACCGAACACTGAAGCTTTCTTT. Protein: CASSSTPNTEAFF.

The rearrangement uses TRBV30 and TRBJ2-2; 9 bases are shared with TRBD1. Trimming removed 4 bases from V and 7 bases from J; junction bases left unmatched: 13. Germline CDR1 is GTSNPN and CDR2 is SVGIG (reference sequence). The CDR3 contains 16 residues. The CDR3 region has the DNA TGTGCCTGGAACGGGCTTTACAGGGGGCGTGGCGGGGAGCTGTTTTTT. This translates into CAWNGLYRGRGGELFF.

V is TRBV5-1 and J is TRBJ2-1; 12 bases are a match to TRBD2. CDR3 length equals 16 residues. The V gene's germline CDR1 is SGHRS and CDR2 YFSETQ. Trimming took 2 bases from V and 3 from J; bases not matched to a gene: 3. The CDR3 DNA sequence: TGCGCCAGCAGCTTCGCACTAGCGGGGGGCTACAATGAGCAGTTCTTC. As protein: CASSFALAGGYNEQFF.

Comment on this clone: Other DNA sequences from this sample encode an identical CDR3 as well. Written as DNA, the CDR3 is TGCGCCAGCAGCTTGGGGGGGGACAGCTTTAACTATGGCTACACCTTC. The encoded protein is CASSLGGDSFNYGYTF. The V gene is TRBV5-1, the J gene TRBJ1-2; 7 bases align to TRBD1. The CDR3 is 16 residues long. V dropped 0 bases and J dropped 1; count of bases not matched to a gene: 6. The germline V gene has CDR1 SGHRS and CDR2 YFSETQ.

The V and J genes are TRBV2 and TRBJ2-2; 11 bases agree with TRBD1. Germline V lookup: CDR1 SNHLY, CDR2 FYNNEI. J lost 4 bases, V lost 3 bases, and 4 bases had no gene match. The CDR3 has 16 residues. CDR3 protein: CASSDGQGAVTGELFF. The CDR3 DNA reads as TGTGCCAGCAGTGATGGACAGGGGGCCGTCACCGGGGAGCTGTTTTTT.

The rearrangement links TRBV19 to TRBJ1-5, with a tentative D call TRBD1 (6 bases). The V end was cut by 5 bases, the J end by 6 bases, with 20 bases between. CDR1 LNHDA and CDR2 SQIVND come from the germline V gene (reference sequence). The CDR3 is 16 residues long. DNA of the CDR3: TGTGCCAGTAGTCCAAAGGGGGGGAATGGAGGTCAGCCCCAGCATTTT. It codes for CASSPKGGNGGQPQHF.

The rearrangement joins TRBV23-1 to TRBJ1-6; 7 bases line up with TRBD1. TRBV23-1 is an open reading frame whose function is uncertain. Trimming took 7 bases from V and 0 from J; bases not matched to a gene: 18. This CDR3 is built from 20 residues. The CDR3 DNA follows: TGCGCCAGCATCTACCGAAGGGGACAGTCTTCACCCTCCTATAATTCACCCCTCCACTTT. This translates into CASIYRRGQSSPSYNSPLHF.

The V call is TRBV6-5, the J call TRBJ1-4; weak D call: TRBD1 (5 bases). The CDR3 runs 13 residues. Germline CDR1 reads MNHEY; CDR2 reads SVGAGI. Trimming cost V 6 bases and J 8 bases, with 13 bases left between them. The CDR3 is CASRGRAWEKLFF. In DNA form, the CDR3 reads TGTGCCAGCAGGGGCAGGGCTTGGGAAAAACTGTTTTTT.

For the CDR3, the DNA is TGTGCCAGCAGCTTAGTCGGGGAGGGCATTTCTGCTTTCTTT. Translating gives CASSLVGEGISAFF. The gene calls are TRBV11-2 and TRBJ1-1, with unresolved D. The V end lost 1 base, the J end lost 11 bases, and 17 bases lay between the germline ends. Germline CDR1 reads SGHAT; CDR2 reads FQNNGV. CDR3 length: 14 residues.

The chain combines TRBV7-2 with TRBJ1-4; 7 bases line up with TRBD1. The CDR3 contains 13 residues. Germline CDR1 SGHTA, CDR2 FQGNSA. V shed 5 bases and J 8 bases; nucleotides not matched to a gene: 5. The CDR3 here is CASSHGTAEKLFF. In DNA, the CDR3 is TGTGCCAGCAGCCATGGGACAGCCGAAAAACTGTTTTTT.

This chain links TRBV6-6 with TRBJ1-4; TRBD1 matches at 8 bases. This CDR3 comprises 15 residues. V dropped 5 bases and J dropped 5; count of bases not matched to a gene: 7. Germline CDR1 is MNHNY and CDR2 is SVGAGI (reference sequence). CDR3 residues: CASSKTGGGNEKLFF. In DNA form, the CDR3 reads TGTGCCAGCAGTAAAACAGGGGGGGGGAATGAAAAACTGTTTTTT.

The chain links TRBV2 to TRBJ1-5; TRBD1 might be the D (6 bases). Looked up from germline, CDR1 is SNHLY and CDR2 is FYNNEI. This CDR3 spans 14 amino acids. The V and J ends lost 7 bases and 3 bases respectively, with 13 bases between them. Here the CDR3 DNA reads TGTGCCAGCAATGGACAGTACAACAATCAGCCCCAGCATTTT. It translates to CASNGQYNNQPQHF.

The chain recombines TRBV5-1 with TRBJ1-2; perhaps TRBD1 as D (6 bases). The germline V gene encodes CDR1 SGHRS and CDR2 YFSETQ. The ends were cut back, 4 bases at V and 6 bases at J, with 16 bases in the middle. CDR3 size: 14 residues. The CDR3 region is CASSQGTWGDGYTF. In DNA form, the CDR3 reads TGCGCCAGCAGCCAGGGGACATGGGGAGATGGCTACACCTTC.

The V and J genes are TRBV5-1 and TRBJ1-2, with 9 nucleotides matching TRBD1. V shed 4 bases and J 7 bases; nucleotides not matched to a gene: 8. Germline-derived CDR1 and CDR2 are SGHRS and YFSETQ. CDR3 length: 14 amino acids. The CDR3: CASSTTQGAGGYTF. CDR3 DNA sequence: TGCGCCAGCAGCACGACACAGGGGGCAGGTGGCTACACCTTC.

This sequence joins TRBV9 and TRBJ1-1; no clear D gene. The germline CDR1 and CDR2 sequences are SGDLS and YYNGEE. This CDR3 is built from 14 residues. The V and J ends lost 0 bases and 0 bases respectively, with 6 bases between them. This chain's CDR3 is CASSVATVNTEAFF. The CDR3 region has the DNA TGTGCCAGCAGCGTAGCTACTGTGAACACTGAAGCTTTCTTT.

This chain links TRBV28 with TRBJ1-2, with 7 bases that match TRBD1. The V gene end was trimmed by 5 bases and the J gene end by 4 bases; junction bases not matched to a gene: 7. This CDR3 region has 14 residues. Germline-derived CDR1 and CDR2 are MDHEN and SYDVKM. The DNA of the CDR3 is TGTGCCAGCAGTGCTCCGGGACAGTTCTATGGCTACACCTTC. Its translation is CASSAPGQFYGYTF.

The chain combines TRBV6-1 with TRBJ2-2; 8 bases are a match to TRBD1. CDR1 MNHNS and CDR2 SASEGT come from the germline V gene. CDR3 length: 17 amino acids. Germline trimming cut 4 bases from V and 1 base from J; bases unmatched to any gene: 8. For the CDR3, the DNA is TGTGCCAGCAGTGCATTGCAGGGGGCCTGGAACACCGGGGAGCTGTTTTTT. It encodes CASSALQGAWNTGELFF.

This clone has just one count. The rearrangement joins TRBV6-1 to TRBJ1-3; D is unresolved. The CDR3 length is 14 residues. CDR1 MNHNS and CDR2 SASEGT come from the germline V gene. Trimming took 0 bases from V and 6 from J, leaving 9 bases between them. The CDR3 nucleotides read TGTGCCAGCAGTGAAGCTGGGAGACCAAACACCATATATTTT. This encodes CASSEAGRPNTIYF.

The chain uses TRBV6-1 and TRBJ2-4; 9 bases fit TRBD2. Trimming took 5 bases from V and 5 from J; bases not matched to a gene: 7. Germline V gives CDR1 MNHNS, CDR2 SASEGT. The CDR3 covers 15 residues. The CDR3 DNA reads TGTGCCAGCAGTTTGCGGGGGGGTGGCGAAAACATTCAGTACTTC. Translated, it gives CASSLRGGGENIQYF.

The rearrangement links TRBV14 to TRBJ1-1, with 7 nucleotides matching TRBD1. V lost 3 bases, J lost 11 bases, and 9 bases stayed unmatched. Germline assignment: CDR1 SGHDN and CDR2 FVKESK. The CDR3 loop spans 13 amino acids. The CDR3 DNA reads TGTGCCAGCAGCCAGGTCACAGGGGCGACCGCTTTCTTT. Translating gives CASSQVTGATAFF.